The rows below give T cell receptor beta chains drawn from one sample of a study of T cells in tuberculosis. Generated by immunoSEQ multiplex PCR, the TCRdb table keeps only in-frame clones and is missing some. Among some 30,000 clones listed, approximately 90% were seen once. The source material was PBMCs, sampled at tuberculosis diagnosis. These receptor sequences come from an adult with tuberculosis. The CDR3 runs from the conserved cysteine through the conserved F or W. Fields, in order: CDR3 DNA, CDR3 protein, D gene, V gene, J gene, clone size. The D gene is left open where the match is weak. Expanded clones are given a class, and other clones once, few, many or no size at all.

TGTGCCAGCAGCTCGGTGGGGACAAACACTGAAGCTTTCTTT	CASSSVGTNTEAFF	-	TRBV5-6	TRBJ1-1	-
TGTGCCAGCAGGGGGCCGGGGGGGATGAATGGCTACACCTTC	CASRGPGGMNGYTF	-	TRBV5-4	TRBJ1-2	once
TGCGCCAGCAGCCCGGATTCCCCGGGAACGAACACTGAAGCTTTCTTT	CASSPDSPGTNTEAFF	-	TRBV5-1	TRBJ1-1	-
TGTGCCAGTAGTGCTGCCCGGGAGCCGCTGTGGGAGACCCAGTACTTC	CASSAAREPLWETQYF	-	TRBV19	TRBJ2-5	once
TGTGCCAGTACTCCGCGGAGTAGCACAGATACGCAGTATTTT	CASTPRSSTDTQYF	-	TRBV19	TRBJ2-3	-
TGTGCCAGCAGCCCCTCCGCCCACAGGGATTATTCACCCCTCCACTTT	CASSPSAHRDYSPLHF	-	TRBV7-2	TRBJ1-6	once
TGTGCCAGCAGCTTGGGGACAGTTCAAACTGAAGCTTTCTTT	CASSLGTVQTEAFF	-	TRBV5-8	TRBJ1-1	-
TGCGCCAGCAGCCAAGAAAGTAACAGGGGAAACACTGAAGCTTTCTTT	CASSQESNRGNTEAFF	TRBD1	TRBV4-3	TRBJ1-1	once
TGTGCCAGCAGTCCGCCCGGCAATGAGCAGTTCTTC	CASSPPGNEQFF	-	TRBV27	TRBJ2-1	-
TGTGCCAGCAGCTTGGATAGCGACTACGAGCAGTACTTC	CASSLDSDYEQYF	-	TRBV11-3	TRBJ2-7	-
TGTGCCTGGAGCCCGGACAGTGTAGCATTCTTT	CAWSPDSVAFF	-	TRBV30	TRBJ1-1	-
TGCGCCAGCAGCCCCGCCGGGACTAGCGGCAAAGAGACCCAGTACTTC	CASSPAGTSGKETQYF	TRBD2	TRBV5-1	TRBJ2-5	-
TGTGCCAGTTTGGAGGGGGCGGGGAAACTTGGCAATCAGCCCCAGCATTTT	CASLEGAGKLGNQPQHF	TRBD1	TRBV19	TRBJ1-5	-
TGCGCCAGCAGCTTGGGGGGGGATCAGCCCCAGCATTTT	CASSLGGDQPQHF	-	TRBV5-1	TRBJ1-5	-
TGTGCCAGCAGCCGTTCGGACAGGCCAGCTTTCTTT	CASSRSDRPAFF	TRBD1	TRBV9	TRBJ1-1	-
TGTGCCAGCAGTACCTCGACGGGAGGGCCCATGGAGCAGTTCTTC	CASSTSTGGPMEQFF	TRBD2	TRBV2	TRBJ2-1	-
TGTGCCATCAGGTCTGAGGGTTATAGCAATCAGCCCCAGCATTTT	CAIRSEGYSNQPQHF	-	TRBV10-3	TRBJ1-5	-
TGCGCCAGCAGCCTACGAACCAATGAGCAGTTCTTC	CASSLRTNEQFF	-	TRBV5-1	TRBJ2-1	-
TGTGCCAGTAGTATAGTCCTCCAAGAGACCCAGTACTTC	CASSIVLQETQYF	-	TRBV19	TRBJ2-5	-
TGCAGCGTTGAACCGGGGGACACTGAAGCTTTCTTT	CSVEPGDTEAFF	-	TRBV29-1	TRBJ1-1	-
TGTGCCTGGAGTGGACTAGCGGGGTACAATGAGCAGTTCTTC	CAWSGLAGYNEQFF	TRBD2	TRBV30	TRBJ2-1	once
TGTGCCAGCAGCTCGACAGGTCCCCCCTACGAGCAGTACTTC	CASSSTGPPYEQYF	-	TRBV6-5	TRBJ2-7	-
TGTGCCAGCAGCCAAGATCCGGCAGGTTATAGGTCTGGGGCCAACGTCCTGACTTTC	CASSQDPAGYRSGANVLTF	-	TRBV14	TRBJ2-6	-
TGTGCCAGCTCCGGCGGGAGGGCCGCTGGCACAGATACGCAGTATTTT	CASSGGRAAGTDTQYF	TRBD2	TRBV18	TRBJ2-3	-
TGTGCCTGGAGTGAGGGGCTAGTCGAGCAGTACTTC	CAWSEGLVEQYF	-	TRBV30	TRBJ2-7	-
TGTGCCAGCAGTCTGCGACAGGGCAGGTCTTTCTTT	CASSLRQGRSFF	TRBD1	TRBV28	TRBJ1-1	-
TGTGCCAGTAGTATGGGACTAGCGGGAGGGCCTGGGGATACGCAGTATTTT	CASSMGLAGGPGDTQYF	TRBD2	TRBV19	TRBJ2-3	-
TGTGCCAGCACCCGACTAGCGGCGGCCGGGAATGAGCAGTTCTTC	CASTRLAAAGNEQFF	TRBD2	TRBV2	TRBJ2-1	-
TGTGCCAGCAGCCGGACAGGGCTCGGCTCCGGTGAGCAGTTCTTC	CASSRTGLGSGEQFF	TRBD1	TRBV7-6	TRBJ2-1	-
TGCGCCAGCAGCTTCGGCAGGATAGGCACAGATACGCAGTATTTT	CASSFGRIGTDTQYF	-	TRBV5-1	TRBJ2-3	-
TGTGCCTGGAGTGGGCTTCGGGGAGCGACAGATACGCAGTATTTT	CAWSGLRGATDTQYF	-	TRBV30	TRBJ2-3	once
TGTGCCAGCAGTGAAGGGGACAGCTTAATTTACGGGCAGTTCTTC	CASSEGDSLIYGQFF	TRBD1	TRBV6-4	TRBJ2-1	-
TGTGCCAGCAGCTTAGCTCCGGGACTAGCGGGACCCAATGAGCAGTTCTTC	CASSLAPGLAGPNEQFF	TRBD2	TRBV7-2	TRBJ2-1	-
TGTGCCAGCAGCTTAGGACAGGGGCATGAAAAACTGTTTTTT	CASSLGQGHEKLFF	TRBD1	TRBV7-8	TRBJ1-4	-
TGTGCCAGCAGTGACCGGGGGACTGCAACTAATGAAAAACTGTTTTTT	CASSDRGTATNEKLFF	-	TRBV2	TRBJ1-4	-
TGTGCCAGCTCACCACCAGGCCAGGGCTTCCCGAATCAGCCCCAGCATTTT	CASSPPGQGFPNQPQHF	-	TRBV18	TRBJ1-5	-